This TCR beta chain derives from a study of blood T cell repertoires in COVID-19. On the study more broadly: COVID-19 samples from acute and convalescent phases originated in the United States, Italy and Spain.

Cohort assignment relied on participant-reported clinical history. Two negative PCRs, clearance, or symptom resolution were required of recovered Cohort 3 donors. Repertoires were generated with immunoSEQ multiplex PCR, while TCRdb's copy carries only in-frame clones and drops some. The table shows about 130,000 clones, with 78% occurring only once. The CDR3 is made up of 14 amino acids. Germline V gives CDR1 SGHRS, CDR2 YFSETQ. Trimming took 1 base from V and 7 from J; bases not matched to a gene: 6. Sequenced input: PBMCs or T cells enriched from blood (not recorded which). The clonotype was recovered from a woman aged 50 to 60 who had recovered from COVID-19. The chain recombines TRBV5-1 with TRBJ2-5; TRBD2 aligns across 8 bases. CDR3 in amino acids: CASSLSGGAGTQYF. The CDR3 bases are TGCGCCAGCAGCTTGAGCGGGGGCGCAGGGACCCAGTACTTC.